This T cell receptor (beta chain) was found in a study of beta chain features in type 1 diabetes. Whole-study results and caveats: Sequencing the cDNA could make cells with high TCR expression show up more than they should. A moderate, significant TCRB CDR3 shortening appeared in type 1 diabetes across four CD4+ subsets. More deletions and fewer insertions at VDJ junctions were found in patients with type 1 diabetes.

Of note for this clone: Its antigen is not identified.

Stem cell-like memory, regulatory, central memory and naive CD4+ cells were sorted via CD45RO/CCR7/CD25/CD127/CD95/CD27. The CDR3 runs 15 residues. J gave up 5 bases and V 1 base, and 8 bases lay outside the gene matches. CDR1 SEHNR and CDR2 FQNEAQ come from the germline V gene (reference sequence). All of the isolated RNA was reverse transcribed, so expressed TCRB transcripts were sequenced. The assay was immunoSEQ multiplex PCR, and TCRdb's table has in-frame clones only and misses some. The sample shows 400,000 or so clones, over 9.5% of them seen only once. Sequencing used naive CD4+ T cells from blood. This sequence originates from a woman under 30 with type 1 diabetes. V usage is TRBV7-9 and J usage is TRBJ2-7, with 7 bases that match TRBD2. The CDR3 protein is CASSLGGQGGNEQYF. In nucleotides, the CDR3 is TGTGCCAGCAGCTTAGGAGGGCAGGGAGGGAACGAGCAGTACTTC.